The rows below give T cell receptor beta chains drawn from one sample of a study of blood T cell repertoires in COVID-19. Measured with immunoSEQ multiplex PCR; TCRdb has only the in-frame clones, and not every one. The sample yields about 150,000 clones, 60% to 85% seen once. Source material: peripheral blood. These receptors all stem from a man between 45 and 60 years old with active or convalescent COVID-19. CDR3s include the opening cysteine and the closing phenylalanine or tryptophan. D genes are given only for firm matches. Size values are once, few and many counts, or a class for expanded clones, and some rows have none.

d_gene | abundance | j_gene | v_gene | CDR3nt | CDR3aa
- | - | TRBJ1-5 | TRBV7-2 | TGTGCCAGCAGCTTAGCGATTGCGACAACTAGCAATCAGCCCCAGCATTTT | CASSLAIATTSNQPQHF
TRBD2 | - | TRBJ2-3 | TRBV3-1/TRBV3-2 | TGTGCCAGCAGCCAGGGCGGGAGACCAAGCACAGATACGCAGTATTTT | CASSQGGRPSTDTQYF
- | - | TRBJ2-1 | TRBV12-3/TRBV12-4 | TGTGCCAGCAGTTTAGGGGGAGATGAGCAGTTCTTC | CASSLGGDEQFF
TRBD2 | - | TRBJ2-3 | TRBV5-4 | TGTGCCAGCAGCTTGACTAGCGGGAGGGGGTACACAGATACGCAGTATTTT | CASSLTSGRGYTDTQYF
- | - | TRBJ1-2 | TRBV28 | TGTGCCAGCAGTTTGGTAACCAGGTGGGACTATGGCTACACCTTC | CASSLVTRWDYGYTF
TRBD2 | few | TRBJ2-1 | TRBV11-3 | TGTGCCAGCACCGGGACTAGTCTAGATGAGCAGTTCTTC | CASTGTSLDEQFF
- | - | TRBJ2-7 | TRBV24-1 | TGTGCCACCGATGACGGGAACTCCTACGAGCAGTACTTC | CATDDGNSYEQYF
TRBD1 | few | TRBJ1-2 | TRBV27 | TGTGCCAGCAGTCCGGACAGGGATTATGGCTACACCTTC | CASSPDRDYGYTF
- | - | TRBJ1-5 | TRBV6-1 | TGTGCCAGCAGTGAAGTGGTGGGAGGCACCCAGCATTTT | CASSEVVGGTQHF
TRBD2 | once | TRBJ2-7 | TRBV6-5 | TGTGCCAGCAGTCCCCTCGGAGCGGGAGTGGCCGAGCAGTACTTC | CASSPLGAGVAEQYF
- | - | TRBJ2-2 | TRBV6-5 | TGTGCCTCCCGGATAATCGGGATCGGGGAGCTGTTTTTT | CASRIIGIGELFF
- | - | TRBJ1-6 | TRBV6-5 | TGTGCCAGCAGTTACGGGCAGGGGATAAGATCACCCCTCCACTTT | CASSYGQGIRSPLHF
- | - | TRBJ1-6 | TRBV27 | TGTGCCAGCAGTGCCGGAGGCACCTATAATTCACCCCTCCACTTT | CASSAGGTYNSPLHF
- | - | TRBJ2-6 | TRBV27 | TGTGCCAGCAGTTATTCAGGGGCGTACGGGGCCAACGTCCTGACTTTC | CASSYSGAYGANVLTF
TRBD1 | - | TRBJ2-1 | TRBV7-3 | TGTGCCAGCAGCCTCGACAGGGGCACAGACAATGAGCAGTTCTTC | CASSLDRGTDNEQFF
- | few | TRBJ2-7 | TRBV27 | TGTGCCAGCAGTTTAGGGGGGGCGAATTCCTACGAGCAGTACTTC | CASSLGGANSYEQYF